A selection of T cell receptor beta chains follows, all from one sample in a study of T cell responses to AZD1222 COVID-19 vaccine. This table comes from immunoSEQ multiplex PCR, and its TCRdb copy is limited to in-frame clones, with some not included. The sample comprises about 180,000 clones, 90% to 95% of which are singletons, and 1.5% to 2% rests with the top ten. Sequenced material: peripheral blood, taken 28 days after the second AZD1222 dose. These receptors originate from an adult who received the AZD1222 COVID-19 vaccine. The CDR3 runs from the conserved cysteine through the conserved F or W. D genes are given only for firm matches. Size is omitted from some rows. Given values are once, few, many or a class for expanded clones.

j_call: TRBJ1-2
clone_size: .
d_call: .
v_call: TRBV6-5
cdr3_aa: CASRSHRNYGYTF
cdr3_nt: TGTGCCAGCAGAAGCCATCGTAACTATGGCTACACCTTC

j_call: TRBJ2-5
clone_size: .
d_call: .
v_call: TRBV5-1
cdr3_aa: CASSLAGHEKETQYF
cdr3_nt: TGCGCCAGCAGCTTGGCTGGGCACGAGAAAGAGACCCAGTACTTC

j_call: TRBJ2-7
clone_size: .
d_call: TRBD2
v_call: TRBV11-2
cdr3_aa: CASSLVGTLGLAGGYEQYF
cdr3_nt: TGTGCCAGCAGCTTAGTCGGGACATTGGGACTAGCGGGAGGATACGAGCAGTACTTC

j_call: TRBJ1-6
clone_size: .
d_call: .
v_call: TRBV6-5
cdr3_aa: CASRSFTGSNSPLHF
cdr3_nt: TGTGCCAGCAGGTCCTTCACAGGGTCAAATTCACCCCTCCACTTT

j_call: TRBJ1-1
clone_size: .
d_call: .
v_call: TRBV6-5
cdr3_aa: CATTRGDTEAFF
cdr3_nt: TGTGCCACCACGAGGGGGGACACTGAAGCTTTCTTT

j_call: TRBJ1-3
clone_size: .
d_call: .
v_call: TRBV30
cdr3_aa: CAWSPTNSGNTIYF
cdr3_nt: TGTGCCTGGAGTCCGACAAACTCTGGAAACACCATATATTTT

j_call: TRBJ2-3
clone_size: .
d_call: .
v_call: TRBV11-2
cdr3_aa: CASSLGGGSEDTQYF
cdr3_nt: TGTGCCAGCAGCTTAGGCGGCGGGTCGGAAGATACGCAGTATTTT

j_call: TRBJ2-7
clone_size: .
d_call: .
v_call: TRBV6-6
cdr3_aa: CASSYLGTAEAYEQYF
cdr3_nt: TGTGCCAGCAGTTACCTCGGGACGGCGGAGGCCTACGAGCAGTACTTC

j_call: TRBJ1-3
clone_size: .
d_call: .
v_call: TRBV9
cdr3_aa: CASSVDDYRGNTIYF
cdr3_nt: TGTGCCAGCAGCGTAGATGACTATAGGGGAAACACCATATATTTT

j_call: TRBJ1-2
clone_size: .
d_call: .
v_call: TRBV9
cdr3_aa: CASSANSDRGYTF
cdr3_nt: TGTGCCAGCAGCGCGAACAGTGACCGAGGCTACACCTTC

j_call: TRBJ2-3
clone_size: .
d_call: TRBD2
v_call: TRBV5-4
cdr3_aa: CASSTNLTSGRAADTQYF
cdr3_nt: TGTGCCAGCAGCACTAATCTTACTAGCGGGAGGGCTGCAGATACGCAGTATTTT

j_call: TRBJ1-4
clone_size: .
d_call: TRBD1
v_call: TRBV28
cdr3_aa: CASSQAGTGYNEKLFF
cdr3_nt: TGTGCCAGCAGCCAGGCCGGGACAGGGTATAATGAAAAACTGTTTTTT

j_call: TRBJ1-4
clone_size: once
d_call: .
v_call: TRBV7-8
cdr3_aa: CASSARRPTPTTNEKLFF
cdr3_nt: TGTGCCAGCAGCGCCAGGAGGCCCACGCCCACAACTAATGAAAAACTGTTTTTT